The next 10 T cell receptor beta chains were all read from a single sample in a study of blood T cell repertoires in COVID-19. Profiled with immunoSEQ multiplex PCR; TCRdb holds only in-frame clones, not every one. Among around 200,000 clones listed, around 87% were seen once. The sample taken for sequencing was peripheral blood. The receptor set was obtained from a man aged 55 to 70 who had recovered from COVID-19.

This clone has only a few counts. This rearrangement joins TRBV27 to TRBJ1-2, with no clear D. Trimming took 4 bases from V and 5 from J, leaving 11 bases between them. The CDR3 covers 13 residues. Germline-derived CDR1 and CDR2 are MNHEY and SMNVEV (reference sequence). The CDR3 spells CASSSIASYGYTF. The DNA for the CDR3 is TGTGCCAGCAGTTCAATAGCTTCTTATGGCTACACCTTC.

The chain recombines TRBV4-3 with TRBJ1-2; D is undetermined. Germline CDR1 LGHNA, CDR2 YSLEER. The CDR3 has 14 amino acids. The V end lost 0 bases, the J end lost 1 base, and 6 bases lay between the germline ends. The DNA of the CDR3 is TGCGCCAGCAGCCAAGATGAGGGTAACTATGGCTACACCTTC. Its translation is CASSQDEGNYGYTF.

There are a few counts of this clone. Written as DNA, the CDR3 is TGCGCCAGCAGCTCGGAGGGGCTAGCGGGGGACTACGAGCAGTACTTC. Its translation: CASSSEGLAGDYEQYF. This chain connects TRBV5-1 to TRBJ2-7, with 10 bases matching TRBD2. This CDR3 spans 16 amino acids. V was clipped by 3 bases and J by 3 bases; unmatched bases: 9. Germline assignment: CDR1 SGHRS and CDR2 YFSETQ.

Details on this clone: At one of its ends the junction is not consistent with the germline gene, which may arise from a read error. J is TRBJ2-1 and V is TRBV6-2 or TRBV6-3; 8 bases match TRBD2. This CDR3 spans 11 amino acids. Germline CDR1 is MNHEY and CDR2 is SVGEGT. The CDR3 coding sequence is TGTGCCAGCAGTTACTCCGGGACTAGTGTCTTC. Protein sequence: CASSYSGTSVF.

The J gene is TRBJ1-2, the V gene TRBV28; 8 nucleotides align to TRBD1. The CDR3 spans 15 residues. The ends lost 5 bases at V and 7 bases at J; junction bases unmatched: 12. CDR1 is MDHEN, CDR2 SYDVKM, per germline. The CDR3 coding sequence is TGTGCCAGCAGTAACGACAGGGGAGGTGATATTGGCTACACCTTC. Amino acids: CASSNDRGGDIGYTF.

The chain recombines TRBV24-1 with TRBJ2-2, with 12 bases identical to TRBD2. This CDR3 has 18 residues. Germline V gene sequence: CDR1 KGHDR, CDR2 SFDVKD. V was clipped by 5 bases and J by 0 bases; unmatched bases: 6. The DNA of the CDR3 is TGTGCCACCAGTGGTGTCTCTAGCGGGAGGGCGAACACCGGGGAGCTGTTTTTT. Translated, it gives CATSGVSSGRANTGELFF.

The chain joins TRBV18 to TRBJ2-7, with TRBD2 matching 10 bases. Germline lookup yields CDR1 KGHSH and CDR2 LQKENI. This CDR3 region has 15 residues. Trimming at V came to 3 bases and at J to 4 bases, leaving 6 bases not matched to a gene. Here the CDR3 reads CASSPQSGGGYEQYF. CDR3 DNA sequence: TGTGCCAGCTCACCCCAGAGCGGGGGGGGTTACGAGCAGTACTTC.

The chain has TRBV18 and TRBJ1-2, with 8 bases fitting TRBD1. The CDR3 contains 13 residues. Germline loops: CDR1 KGHSH, CDR2 LQKENI. Unmatched junction bases numbered 3, after V lost 3 bases and J lost 6 bases. CDR3 sequence (DNA): TGTGCCAGCTCACCGACAGGGGATAATGGCTACACCTTC. Translation gives CASSPTGDNGYTF.

This chain links TRBV7-2 with TRBJ1-6; TRBD1 is a possible D gene (6 bases). V was pared by 1 base and J by 0 bases, with 13 bases between. CDR3 size: 18 residues. Germline V gene data show CDR1 as SGHTA and CDR2 as FQGNSA. In DNA form, the CDR3 reads TGTGCCAGCAGCTTAGAGGGGGGGCCCAACTCCTATAATTCACCCCTCCACTTT. Protein: CASSLEGGPNSYNSPLHF.

The J gene is TRBJ1-1, the V gene TRBV18, with D maybe TRBD1 (5 bases). From germline, CDR1 is KGHSH and CDR2 LQKENI. The CDR3 extends over 16 amino acids. Trimming stripped 6 bases from V and 0 bases from J, with 17 bases between. In nucleotides, the CDR3 is TGTGCCAGCTCGCCCCAAGGGGCGGGGGTGAACACTGAAGCTTTCTTT. Translation: CASSPQGAGVNTEAFF. The full variable domain, rest sourced from reference TRBV18 and TRBJ1-1, is NAGVMQNPRHLVRRRGQEARLRCSPMKGHSHVYWYRQLPEEGLKFMVYLQKENIIDESGMPKERFSAEFPKEGPSILRIQQVVRGDSAAYFCASSPQGAGVNTEAFFGQGTRLTVV.